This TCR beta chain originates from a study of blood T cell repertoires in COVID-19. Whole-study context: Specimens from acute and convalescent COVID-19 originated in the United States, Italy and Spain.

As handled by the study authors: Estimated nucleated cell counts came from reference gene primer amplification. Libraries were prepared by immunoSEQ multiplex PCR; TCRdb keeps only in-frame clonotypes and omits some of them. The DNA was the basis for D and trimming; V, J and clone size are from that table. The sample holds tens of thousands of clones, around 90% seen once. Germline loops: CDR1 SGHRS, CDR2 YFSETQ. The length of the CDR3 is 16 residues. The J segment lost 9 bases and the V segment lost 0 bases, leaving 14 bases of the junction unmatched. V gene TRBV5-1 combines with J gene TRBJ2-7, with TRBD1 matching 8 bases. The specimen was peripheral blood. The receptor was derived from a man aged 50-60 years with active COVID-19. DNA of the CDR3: TGCGCCAGCAGCTTGGATGCCGGGACAGGAACCTTAGGGCAGTACTTC. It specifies CASSLDAGTGTLGQYF.